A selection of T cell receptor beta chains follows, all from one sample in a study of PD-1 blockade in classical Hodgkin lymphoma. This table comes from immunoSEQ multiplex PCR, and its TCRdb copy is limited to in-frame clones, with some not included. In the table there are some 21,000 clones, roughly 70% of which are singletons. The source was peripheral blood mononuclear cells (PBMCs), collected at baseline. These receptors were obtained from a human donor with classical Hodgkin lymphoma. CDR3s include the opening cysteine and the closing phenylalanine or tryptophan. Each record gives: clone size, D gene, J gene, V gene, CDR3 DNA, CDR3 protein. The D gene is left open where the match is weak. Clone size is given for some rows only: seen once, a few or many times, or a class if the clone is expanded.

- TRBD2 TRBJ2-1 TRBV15 TGTGCCACCAGCAGCCCGGGACTAGCGGGGGGGCAGACTTACAATGAGCAGTTCTTC CATSSPGLAGGQTYNEQFF
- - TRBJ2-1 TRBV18 TGTGCCAGCTCTCCTGCAGGGGCCTACAATGAGCAGTTCTTC CASSPAGAYNEQFF
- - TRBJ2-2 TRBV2 TGTGCCAGCAGTGCAGGGCCCGGGGAGCTGTTTTTT CASSAGPGELFF
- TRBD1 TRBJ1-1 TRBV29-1 TGCAGCGTTTATGACAGGGCTCGGAACACTGAAGCTTTCTTT CSVYDRARNTEAFF
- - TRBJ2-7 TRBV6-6 TGTGCCAGCAGTTCCGGGACGCGGAGCTCCTACGAGCAGTACTTC CASSSGTRSSYEQYF
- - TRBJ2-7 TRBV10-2 TGCGCCAGCAGTGGGGCGCTTTACGAGCAGTACTTC CASSGALYEQYF
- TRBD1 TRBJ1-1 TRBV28 TGTGCCAGCAGTCGACCCCGGACAGGACTGAACACTGAAGCTTTCTTT CASSRPRTGLNTEAFF
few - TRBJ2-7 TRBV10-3 TGTGCCATCAGTGAAGGTTCGAGGGGAGCACGCGAGCAGTACTTC CAISEGSRGAREQYF
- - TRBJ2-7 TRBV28 TGTGCCAGCAGGTTGAACTACGAGCAGTACTTC CASRLNYEQYF
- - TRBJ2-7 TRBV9 TGTGCCAGCAGCGCTTGGGAAGTTTCCTACGAGCAGTACTTC CASSAWEVSYEQYF
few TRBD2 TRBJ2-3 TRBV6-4 TGTGCCAGCAGTGAGCGGGGGGGCACAGATACGCAGTATTTT CASSERGGTDTQYF
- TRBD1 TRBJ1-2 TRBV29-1 TGCAGCGTTGAACAGGGACAGATACATGGCTACACCTTC CSVEQGQIHGYTF
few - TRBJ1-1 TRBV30 TGTGCCTGGAGGGGGCTCGACAGCCTCAAAGCTTTCTTT CAWRGLDSLKAFF
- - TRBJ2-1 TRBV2 TGTGCCAGCAAACAGCGATACAATGAGCAGTTCTTC CASKQRYNEQFF
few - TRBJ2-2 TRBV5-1 TGCGCCAGCAGCTTGGACCTTACGAACACCGGGGAGCTGTTTTTT CASSLDLTNTGELFF
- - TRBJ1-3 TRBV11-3 TGTGCCAGCAGCTTAAGGACGCGGGTTAAAGAAAACACCATATATTTT CASSLRTRVKENTIYF
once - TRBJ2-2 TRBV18 TGTGCCAGCTCACCGCCGGGTGGAGGGGAGCTGTTTTTT CASSPPGGGELFF
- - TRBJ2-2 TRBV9 TGTGCCAGCAGCGCCCCGGGACAAGGTCCCGGGGAGCTGTTTTTT CASSAPGQGPGELFF
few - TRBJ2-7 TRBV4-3 TGCGCCAGCAGCCAAGACGGGACAATGTGGGATCAGGAGCAGTACTTC CASSQDGTMWDQEQYF
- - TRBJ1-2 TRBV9 TGTGCCAGCAGCGTAGTGGGGCCGGAGGGCTACACCTTC CASSVVGPEGYTF
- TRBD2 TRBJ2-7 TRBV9 TGTGCCAGCAGCCTAACTAGCGGGAGCTACGAGCAGTACTTC CASSLTSGSYEQYF
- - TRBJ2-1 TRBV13 TGTGCCAGCAGCTCTCAGGGGAATGAGCAGTTCTTC CASSSQGNEQFF
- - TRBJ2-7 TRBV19 TGTGCCAGTAGCTCGACAGGATCCTACGAGCAGTACTTC CASSSTGSYEQYF
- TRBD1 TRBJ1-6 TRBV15 TGTGCCACCAGGAGACAGGGGGCGGATTCACCCCTCCACTTT CATRRQGADSPLHF
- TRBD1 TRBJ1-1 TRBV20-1 TGCAGTGCCAGTGAGGACAGGGGGGCTTTCTTT CSASEDRGAFF
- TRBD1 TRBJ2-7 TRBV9 TGTGCCAGCAGCGTCCGACCGGGACAGGGGGCTTACGAGCAGTACTTC CASSVRPGQGAYEQYF
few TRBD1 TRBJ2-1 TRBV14 TGTGCCAGCAGCCAAGCAAGGGGGACAGACGGCCTCAATGAGCAGTTCTTC CASSQARGTDGLNEQFF
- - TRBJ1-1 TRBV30 TGTGCCGGGAGGGGGGCGGGGGCCGGCGCTGAAGCTTTCTTT CAGRGAGAGAEAFF
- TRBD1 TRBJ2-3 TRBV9 TGTGCCAGCAGCATTAGCCCGGGACAGGGGGCGGATACGCAGTATTTT CASSISPGQGADTQYF
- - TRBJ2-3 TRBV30 TGTGCCTGGAGTTGGGGAAGGGGCACAGATACGCAGTATTTT CAWSWGRGTDTQYF
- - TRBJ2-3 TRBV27 TGTGCCAGCACCCTACAGGGCAGCACAGATACGCAGTATTTT CASTLQGSTDTQYF
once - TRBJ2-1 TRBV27 TGTGCCAGCAGTTTATCGGGAGAGAATGAGCAGTTCTTC CASSLSGENEQFF
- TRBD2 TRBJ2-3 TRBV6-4 TGTGCCAGCAGTGCCCGGACTAGCGGGAGCGGGGATACGCAGTATTTT CASSARTSGSGDTQYF
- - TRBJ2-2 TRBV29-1 TGCAGCGTTATGAGGGCGCGGGGCACCGGGGAGCTGTTTTTT CSVMRARGTGELFF
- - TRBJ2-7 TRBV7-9 TGTGCCAGCAGGAATAGCGTAAGCTCCTACGAGCAGTACTTC CASRNSVSSYEQYF
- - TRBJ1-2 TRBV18 TGTGCCAGCTCAGAAGGACTCGACGCGGGTACTAACTATGGCTACACCTTC CASSEGLDAGTNYGYTF
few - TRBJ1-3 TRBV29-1 TGCAGCGTTGAAGAGTCTGGGGGCAACACCATATATTTT CSVEESGGNTIYF
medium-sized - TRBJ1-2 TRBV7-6 TGTGCCAGCAGCTCCGAAGGCAGGAAAGACGGGAACTATGGCTACACCTTC CASSSEGRKDGNYGYTF
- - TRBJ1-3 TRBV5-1 TGCGCCAGCAGCTTGGAATCGGGTTTTTATGGAAACACCATATATTTT CASSLESGFYGNTIYF
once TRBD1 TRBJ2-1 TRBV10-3 TGTGCCATCAGTGAAACCCCGGACAGGGGAGGGAATGAGCAGTTCTTC CAISETPDRGGNEQFF
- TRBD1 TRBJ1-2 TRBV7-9 TGTGCCAGCCGGACCCGGGACAGGGATGGCTACACCTTC CASRTRDRDGYTF
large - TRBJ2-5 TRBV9 TGTGCCAGCAGCGACTCCGCGGCCATCGCCGAAGAGACCCAGTACTTC CASSDSAAIAEETQYF
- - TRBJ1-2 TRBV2 TGTGCCAGCAGTGAAGAAACAGGGTATGGCTACACCTTC CASSEETGYGYTF
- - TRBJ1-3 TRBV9 TGTGCCAGCAGCGTCGCCGGACTCCAAGGAAACACCATATATTTT CASSVAGLQGNTIYF
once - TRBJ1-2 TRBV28 TGTGCCAGCAGCCTAAGCGCTTTAATAGAGGACAGCTTC CASSLSALIEDSF
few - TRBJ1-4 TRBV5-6 TGTGCCAGCAGCTTACCCACTGGGGAAAAACTGTTTTTT CASSLPTGEKLFF
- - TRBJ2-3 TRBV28 TGTGCCAGCAGTTTTAGCAGGGGCTACACAGATACGCAGTATTTT CASSFSRGYTDTQYF
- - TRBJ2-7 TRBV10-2 TGCGCCAGCAGTGATCAGTTTCTCTACGAGCAGTACTTC CASSDQFLYEQYF
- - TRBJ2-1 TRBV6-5 TGTGCCAGCAGATCGAACATTTACAATGAGCAGTTCTTC CASRSNIYNEQFF
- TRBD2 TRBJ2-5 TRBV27 TGTGCCAGCAGGGGAGCGGGGCGCCAAGAGACCCAGTACTTC CASRGAGRQETQYF
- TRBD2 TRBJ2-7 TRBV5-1 TGTGCCAGCAGCTTGGCGGGGGGCGGGCAGTACTTC CASSLAGGGQYF
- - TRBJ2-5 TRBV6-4 TGTGCCAGCAGTGAACAGGCGCGGGAGACCCAGTACTTC CASSEQARETQYF
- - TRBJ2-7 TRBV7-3 TGTGCCAGCAGCTTAAGGCCGTCTAAGGAGCAGTACTTC CASSLRPSKEQYF